The rows below give T cell receptor beta chains drawn from one sample of a study of cytomegalovirus exposure and HLA in healthy donors. Assay used: immunoSEQ multiplex PCR; TCRdb lists only in-frame clones, some missing. The sample contains about 170,000 clones, 73% of which appear only once. The sample comprised PBMCs. The source of these receptors is a young woman in good health and CMV-seropositive. CDR3s include the opening cysteine and the closing phenylalanine or tryptophan. D genes are given only for firm matches. Part of the rows lack a size; the others show once, few, many or a class for expanded clones.

j_call clone_size v_call d_call cdr3_nt cdr3_aa
TRBJ2-3 - TRBV28 - TGTGCCAGTGCGGGGGCGGGTACGCAGTATTTT CASAGAGTQYF
TRBJ2-7 - TRBV5-6 TRBD1 TGTGCCAGCAGCGGGGACAGGGAAGCCTACGAGCAGTACTTC CASSGDREAYEQYF
TRBJ1-5 - TRBV19 TRBD1 TGTGCCAGTAGTTCAGGGGGCTGGGGCAATCAGCCCCAGCATTTT CASSSGGWGNQPQHF
TRBJ1-6 - TRBV5-1 TRBD1 TGCGCCAGCAGCCCAAGGACAGGGAACTCACCCCTCCACTTT CASSPRTGNSPLHF
TRBJ1-1 - TRBV30 - TGTGCCTGGAGCGTGGGCCAATACGGGAACACTGAAGCTTTCTTT CAWSVGQYGNTEAFF
TRBJ2-7 - TRBV5-8 - TGTGCCAGCAGCCGGACACCAAGACCCTACGAGCAGTACTTC CASSRTPRPYEQYF
TRBJ2-7 few TRBV18 - TGTGCCAGCTCCTCATCAGCGGAATACGAGCAGTACTTC CASSSSAEYEQYF
TRBJ2-3 - TRBV30 - TGTGCCTGGAGTGTACAGGGTGTTGCAGATACGCAGTATTTT CAWSVQGVADTQYF
TRBJ1-2 - TRBV4-3 - TGCGCCAGCAGCCAACAGGCTTCCTATGGCTACACCTTC CASSQQASYGYTF
TRBJ2-7 few TRBV7-2 TRBD2 TGTGCCAGCAGCTTAGCGAGGGCGGGGGGGCCCTACGAGCAGTACTTC CASSLARAGGPYEQYF
TRBJ2-3 once TRBV27 TRBD1 TGTGCCAGCAGCCGGGACAGGGGAATAGATACGCAGTATTTT CASSRDRGIDTQYF
TRBJ2-7 few TRBV4-1 - TGCGCCAGCAGCCCCGTACACTCCTACGAGCAGTACTTC CASSPVHSYEQYF
TRBJ2-7 - TRBV7-5 - TGTGTCAGAAGCTTAGAAAACAGTTACTCCTACGAGCAGTACTTC CVRSLENSYSYEQYF
TRBJ2-1 - TRBV7-9 TRBD1 TGTGCCAGCAGCTTAGAGGGGACAGGGAGTAATGAGCAGTTCTTC CASSLEGTGSNEQFF
TRBJ2-7 once TRBV9 - TGTGCCAGCAGCGTATCTGACTACGAGCAGTACTTC CASSVSDYEQYF
TRBJ2-5 - TRBV28 TRBD2 TGTGCCAGCAGTTACGGGACTAGCAGACAAGAGACCCAGTACTTC CASSYGTSRQETQYF
TRBJ2-5 - TRBV5-1 - TGCGCCAGCAGCTTAGGGGAATCGGGGACCCAGTACTTC CASSLGESGTQYF
TRBJ2-2 - TRBV6-1 TRBD2 TGTGCCATCAGTGAGCCCGGACTAGCGGGGGCGAACACCGGGGAGCTGTTTTTT CAISEPGLAGANTGELFF
TRBJ2-7 - TRBV12-5 - TGTGCTAGTAGTTACGGCTACGAGCAGTACTTC CASSYGYEQYF
TRBJ1-1 - TRBV30 TRBD1 TGTGCCTGGAGTGAGGGACAGGGGGGAACTGAAGCTTTCTTT CAWSEGQGGTEAFF
TRBJ2-7 - TRBV7-2 TRBD2 TGTGCCAGCAGCCTCAGGGAGGGGCTGAGGGAGCAGTACTTC CASSLREGLREQYF
TRBJ2-1 - TRBV28 TRBD1 TGTGCCAGCAGTCCCATTTCACCCGTCTCGGGACAGGGGATGAAGAGCTCCTACAATGAGCAGTTCTTC CASSPISPVSGQGMKSSYNEQFF
TRBJ1-6 - TRBV19 - TGTGCCAGTAGTACCGGACAGTTTTATAATTCACCCCTCCACTTT CASSTGQFYNSPLHF
TRBJ1-2 - TRBV7-9 TRBD1 TGTGCCAGCAGCTTTACAGGGGCGGACGGCTACACCTTC CASSFTGADGYTF
TRBJ2-7 - TRBV19 - TGTGCCAGTAGCCCCCCGGGACTCGCCTACGAGCAGTACTTC CASSPPGLAYEQYF
TRBJ1-1 - TRBV2 - TGTGCCAGCAGTATACAGGGAGAGGGGACTGAAGCTTTCTTT CASSIQGEGTEAFF
TRBJ2-6 - TRBV6-6 - TGTGCCAGCAGTTACCCTTCAGGGGACGGGGCCAACGTCCTGACTTTC CASSYPSGDGANVLTF
TRBJ1-4 - TRBV9 - TGTGCCAGCAGCGCGGGACTCACTAATGAAAAACTGTTTTTT CASSAGLTNEKLFF
TRBJ1-5 - TRBV19 TRBD1 TGTGCCAGTAGTATCGCAGGGGGCCGCAATCAGCCCCAGCATTTT CASSIAGGRNQPQHF
TRBJ1-4 - TRBV5-6 - TGTGCCAGCAGCCCGACAGTACAGGGATTCAATGAAAAACTGTTTTTT CASSPTVQGFNEKLFF
TRBJ2-1 - TRBV11-2 - TGTGCCAGCAGACCTTCGACTCTTTACAATGAGCAGTTCTTC CASRPSTLYNEQFF
TRBJ2-1 - TRBV6-6 - TGTGCCAGCAGTTACTCACTTTTCATCAATGAGCAGTTCTTC CASSYSLFINEQFF
TRBJ1-1 - TRBV9 - TGTGCCAGCAGCTCTGACGGGAGGGGCCAAAGGAACACTGAAGCTTTCTTT CASSSDGRGQRNTEAFF
TRBJ2-1 - TRBV5-1 - TGCGCCAGCAGCTTGGAATTAGCGGTTGGTACCTACAATGAGCAGTTCTTC CASSLELAVGTYNEQFF
TRBJ2-1 once TRBV27 TRBD1 TGTGCCAGCAGAGGGACAGGGAACAATGAGCAGTTCTTC CASRGTGNNEQFF
TRBJ1-5 - TRBV19 - TGTGCCAGTAGAGCAGGGGACGGGAGCAATCAGCCCCAGCATTTT CASRAGDGSNQPQHF
TRBJ2-7 - TRBV6-5 - TGTGCCAGCAGTTACTCTGGGGGACTTGTCTACGAGCAGTACTTC CASSYSGGLVYEQYF
TRBJ2-7 once TRBV7-2 TRBD1 TGTGCCAGCAGCGAAGAAGGTCGGGACAGGGACTACGAGCAGTACTTC CASSEEGRDRDYEQYF
TRBJ2-5 - TRBV7-2 TRBD2 TGTGCCAGCAGCCTTAGTATAGCTAGCGGGGATGGGACCCAGTACTTC CASSLSIASGDGTQYF
TRBJ2-7 - TRBV9 TRBD1 TGTGTCAGCAGCCCACGCGCGGGACAGGGGGCCTCACACTACGAGCAGTACTTC CVSSPRAGQGASHYEQYF
TRBJ2-7 - TRBV7-2 TRBD2 TGTGCCAGCAGCTTAGCCCGGCGGGGGGCTCCCTCCTACGAGCAGTACTTC CASSLARRGAPSYEQYF
TRBJ2-3 - TRBV12-5 - TGTGCTAGTGGTTTGGGGGCGGGGCGCGGCACAGATACGCAGTATTTT CASGLGAGRGTDTQYF
TRBJ1-4 - TRBV9 - TGTGCCAGCAGCGCGGAGGTATCAACTAATGAAAAACTGTTTTTT CASSAEVSTNEKLFF
TRBJ1-5 - TRBV30 - TGTGCCTGGAGTGTAGGTTTTGTAGGGGCTAGCAATCAGCCCCAGCATTTT CAWSVGFVGASNQPQHF
TRBJ2-7 - TRBV7-2 TRBD2 TGTGCCAGCAGCCCAGACCGGGGGGACGAGCAGTACTTC CASSPDRGDEQYF
TRBJ2-3 - TRBV7-2 TRBD2 TGTGCCAGCAGCTCCCCCTGGTTGCGGGGGGGCCCGGCGGATACGCAGTATTTT CASSSPWLRGGPADTQYF
TRBJ1-2 - TRBV23-1 - TGCGCCAGCAGTCAACGGAGGCAAAGTGGCTACACCTTC CASSQRRQSGYTF
TRBJ1-1 - TRBV6-6 - TGTGCCAGCAGTAACTCGGGAGAGAACACTGAAGCTTTCTTT CASSNSGENTEAFF
TRBJ1-6 - TRBV10-1 TRBD1 TGCGCCAGCAGCCTGAAAACCGGACAGGAAAGTTCACCCCTCCACTTT CASSLKTGQESSPLHF
TRBJ2-7 - TRBV30 TRBD2 TGTGCCTGGAGTGGCCCCGGGACTAGGGGATTCTACGAGCAGTACTTC CAWSGPGTRGFYEQYF
TRBJ2-7 - TRBV2 - TGTGCCAGCAGGAGCCGGGACACGGAGTCCTACGAGCAGTACTTC CASRSRDTESYEQYF
TRBJ2-7 once TRBV19 TRBD2 TGTGCCAGTAGTCCCCGGACTAGCGGGGGAGGCTACGAGCAGTACTTC CASSPRTSGGGYEQYF